This entry concerns a single T cell receptor (beta chain). These data belong to a study of CDR3 diversity in severe acne. TCRdb reprocessed the PCR reads with MiXCR, giving one entry per CDR3 protein. The table includes under 100,000 distinct CDR3 sequences, 45% to 50% detected once. Trimming left V 5 bases short and J 4 bases short, with 16 bases between. The CDR3 loop spans 15 amino acids. CDR1 and CDR2 from the germline V gene are SGHAT and FQNNGV. The clonotype originates from a male donor in good health, serving as a control. Source material: blood. The chain couples TRBV11-2 to TRBJ2-3; possibly TRBD2 for D (5 bases). DNA for the CDR3: TGTGCCAGCAGCACAATGAAGCTTAGCGCAGATACGCAGTATTTT. Protein: CASSTMKLSADTQYF.